The present TCR beta chain was sequenced within a study of T cell responses to AZD1222 COVID-19 vaccine. This CDR3 region has 16 residues. CDR1 and CDR2 from the germline V gene are SGHKS and YYEKEE (reference sequence). V dropped 2 bases and J dropped 4; count of bases not matched to a gene: 7. Study-wide points: Repertoire sampling was restricted to post-peak T cell response timepoints. Donors in the cohort were predominantly white British and more often female, and clonal diversity was possibly underestimated. The number of AZD1222 recipients seropositive at baseline was only 5 to 7.

Concerning this clone: Its antigen is as yet unknown.

TCRdb keeps only in-frame clones here, not all; method: immunoSEQ multiplex PCR. The sample shows 250,000 to 300,000 clones, 90% to 95% of them seen only once. The source is an adult who received the AZD1222 COVID-19 vaccine. The chain combines TRBV5-5 with TRBJ2-2; TRBD1 aligns across 8 bases. This specimen consisted of peripheral blood, obtained 28 days after the second AZD1222 dose. The CDR3 DNA reads TGTGCCAGCAGCTTTTATGGACAGGGTCGCACCGGGGAGCTGTTTTTT. As protein: CASSFYGQGRTGELFF. The entire variable domain, with the rest obtained from reference TRBV5-5 and TRBJ2-2, is as follows: DAGVTQSPTHLIKTRGQQVTLRCSPISGHKSVSWYQQVLGQGPQFIFQYYEKEERGRGNFPDRFSARQFPNYSSELNVNALLLGDSALYLCASSFYGQGRTGELFFGEGSRLTVL.